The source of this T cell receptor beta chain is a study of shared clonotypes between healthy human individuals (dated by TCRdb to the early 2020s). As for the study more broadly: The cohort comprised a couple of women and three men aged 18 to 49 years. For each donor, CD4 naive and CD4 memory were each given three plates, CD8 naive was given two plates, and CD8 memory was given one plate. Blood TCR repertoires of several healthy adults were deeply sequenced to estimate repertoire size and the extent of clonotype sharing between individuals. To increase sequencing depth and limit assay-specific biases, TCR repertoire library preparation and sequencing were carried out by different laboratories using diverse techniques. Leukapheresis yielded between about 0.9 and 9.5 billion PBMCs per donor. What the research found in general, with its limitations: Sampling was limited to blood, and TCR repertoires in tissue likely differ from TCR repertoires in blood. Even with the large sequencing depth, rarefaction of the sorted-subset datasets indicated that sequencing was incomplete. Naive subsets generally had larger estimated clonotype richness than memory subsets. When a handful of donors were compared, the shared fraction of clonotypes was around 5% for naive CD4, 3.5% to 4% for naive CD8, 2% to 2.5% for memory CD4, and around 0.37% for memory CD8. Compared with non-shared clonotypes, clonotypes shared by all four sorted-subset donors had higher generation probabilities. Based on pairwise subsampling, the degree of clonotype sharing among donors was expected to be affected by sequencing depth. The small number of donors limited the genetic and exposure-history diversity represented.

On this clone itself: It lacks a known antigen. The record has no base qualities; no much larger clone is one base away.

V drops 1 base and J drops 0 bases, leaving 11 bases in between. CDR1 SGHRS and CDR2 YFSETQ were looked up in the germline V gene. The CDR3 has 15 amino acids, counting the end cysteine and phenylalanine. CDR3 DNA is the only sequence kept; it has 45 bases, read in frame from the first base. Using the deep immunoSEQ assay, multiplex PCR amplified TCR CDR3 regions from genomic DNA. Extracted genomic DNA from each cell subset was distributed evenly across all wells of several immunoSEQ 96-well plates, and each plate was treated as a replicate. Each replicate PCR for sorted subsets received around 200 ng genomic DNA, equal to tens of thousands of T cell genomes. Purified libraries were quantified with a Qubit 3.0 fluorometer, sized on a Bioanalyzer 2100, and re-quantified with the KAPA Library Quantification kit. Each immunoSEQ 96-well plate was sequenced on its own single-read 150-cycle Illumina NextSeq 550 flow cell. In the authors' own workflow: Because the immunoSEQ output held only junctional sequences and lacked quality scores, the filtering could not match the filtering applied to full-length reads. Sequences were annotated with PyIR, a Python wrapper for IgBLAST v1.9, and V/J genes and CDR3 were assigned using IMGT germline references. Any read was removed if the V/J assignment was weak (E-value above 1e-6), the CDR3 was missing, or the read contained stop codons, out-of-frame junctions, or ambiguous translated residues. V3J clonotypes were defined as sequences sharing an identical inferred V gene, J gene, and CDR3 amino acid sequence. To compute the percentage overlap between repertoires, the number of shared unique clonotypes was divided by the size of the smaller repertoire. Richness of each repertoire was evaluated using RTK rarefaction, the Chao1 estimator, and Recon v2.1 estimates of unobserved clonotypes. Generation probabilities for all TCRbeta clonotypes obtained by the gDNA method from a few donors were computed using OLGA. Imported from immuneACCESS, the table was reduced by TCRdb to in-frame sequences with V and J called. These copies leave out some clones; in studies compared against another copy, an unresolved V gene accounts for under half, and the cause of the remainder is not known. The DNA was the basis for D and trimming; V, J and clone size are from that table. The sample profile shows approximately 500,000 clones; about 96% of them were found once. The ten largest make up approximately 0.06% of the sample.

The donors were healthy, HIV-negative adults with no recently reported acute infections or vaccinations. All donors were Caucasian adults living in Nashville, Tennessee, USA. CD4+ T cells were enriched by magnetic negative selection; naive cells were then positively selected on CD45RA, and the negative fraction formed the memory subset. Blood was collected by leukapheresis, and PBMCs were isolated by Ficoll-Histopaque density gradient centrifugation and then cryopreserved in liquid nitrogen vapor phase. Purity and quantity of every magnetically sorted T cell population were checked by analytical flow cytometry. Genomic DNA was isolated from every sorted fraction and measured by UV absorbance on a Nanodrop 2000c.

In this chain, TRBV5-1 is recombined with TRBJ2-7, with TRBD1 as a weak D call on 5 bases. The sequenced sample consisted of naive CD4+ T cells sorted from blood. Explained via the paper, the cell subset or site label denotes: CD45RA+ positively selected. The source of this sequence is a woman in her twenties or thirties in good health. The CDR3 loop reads CASSLWGSLSYEQYF. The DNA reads TGCGCCAGCAGCTTGTGGGGCTCCCTCTCCTACGAGCAGTACTTC.